This T cell receptor (beta chain) appears in the sequencing data of a study of blood T cells in healthy people across ages. Study details: Using template switching, researchers captured about one barcoded beta molecule for each two T cells.

A sample-barcoded 5' primer and a J-beta primer mix were used in a second PCR of roughly 6 to 11 cycles. TCRdb re-called the 5' RACE reads with MiXCR, one entry per CDR3 protein. Of 750,000 to 850,000 distinct CDR3 sequences listed, approximately 25% are singletons. The table lists this clonotype with a few counts. This same sample was also taken into another study, of T cells of mothers and their children.

The sequencing sample was made of blood. This clonotype was sampled from a boy between 5 and 17 years old in good health.

CDR3 nucleotides: TGTGCCAGCAGCTTAGGGTTTCGGACCGGGGAGCTGTTTTTT. This encodes CASSLGFRTGELFF. V is TRBV5-6 and J is TRBJ2-2; D gene ambiguous. CDR3 length: 14 amino acids. V lost 2 bases to trimming and J lost 5 bases, with 10 bases between them. Germline CDR1 SGHDT, CDR2 YYEEEE.